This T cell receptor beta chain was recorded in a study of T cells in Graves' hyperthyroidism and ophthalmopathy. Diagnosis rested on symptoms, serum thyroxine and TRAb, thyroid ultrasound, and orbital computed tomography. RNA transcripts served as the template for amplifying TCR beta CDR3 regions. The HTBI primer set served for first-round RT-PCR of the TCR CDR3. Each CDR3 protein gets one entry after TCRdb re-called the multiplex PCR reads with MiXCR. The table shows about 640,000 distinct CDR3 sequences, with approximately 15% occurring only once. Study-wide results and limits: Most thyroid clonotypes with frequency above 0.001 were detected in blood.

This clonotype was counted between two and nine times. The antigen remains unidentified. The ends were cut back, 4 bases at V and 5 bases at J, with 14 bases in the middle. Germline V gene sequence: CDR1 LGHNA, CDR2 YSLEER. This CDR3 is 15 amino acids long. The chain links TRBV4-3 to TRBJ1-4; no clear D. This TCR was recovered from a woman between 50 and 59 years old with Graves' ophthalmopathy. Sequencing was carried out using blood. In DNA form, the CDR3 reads TGCGCCAGCAGCCTCGACGGACGGGCGAATGAAAAACTGTTTTTT. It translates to CASSLDGRANEKLFF.